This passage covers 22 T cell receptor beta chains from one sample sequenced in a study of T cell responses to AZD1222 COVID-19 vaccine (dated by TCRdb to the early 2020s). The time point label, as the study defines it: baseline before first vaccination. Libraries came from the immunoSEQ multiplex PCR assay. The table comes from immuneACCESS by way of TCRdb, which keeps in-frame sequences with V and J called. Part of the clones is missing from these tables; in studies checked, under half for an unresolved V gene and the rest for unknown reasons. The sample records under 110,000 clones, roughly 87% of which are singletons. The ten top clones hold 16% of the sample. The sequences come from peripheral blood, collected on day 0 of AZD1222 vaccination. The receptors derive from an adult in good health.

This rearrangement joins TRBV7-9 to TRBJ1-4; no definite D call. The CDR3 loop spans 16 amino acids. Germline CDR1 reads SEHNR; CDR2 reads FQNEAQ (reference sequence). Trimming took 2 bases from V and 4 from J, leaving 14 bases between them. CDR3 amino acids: CASSLLRTDVNEKLFF. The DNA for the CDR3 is TGTGCCAGCAGCTTACTCAGGACGGACGTTAATGAAAAACTGTTTTTT.

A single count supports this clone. The CDR3 spells CASSRQGKNRDGYTF. The DNA for the CDR3 is TGTGCCAGCAGCCGACAGGGTAAGAATCGGGATGGCTACACCTTC. This chain connects TRBV4-2 to TRBJ1-2; 7 nucleotides align to TRBD1. Looked up from germline, CDR1 is LGHNA and CDR2 is YNFKEQ. With V trimmed by 4 bases and J by 6 bases, 11 bases remained unmatched. The CDR3 loop spans 15 amino acids.

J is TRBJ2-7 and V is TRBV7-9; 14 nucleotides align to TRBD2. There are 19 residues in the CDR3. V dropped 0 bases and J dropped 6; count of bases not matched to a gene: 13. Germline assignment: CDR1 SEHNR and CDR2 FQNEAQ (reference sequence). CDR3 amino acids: CASSLARLAGGSRNSEQYF. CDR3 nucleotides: TGTGCCAGCAGCTTAGCTCGACTAGCGGGAGGGTCCCGTAATAGCGAGCAGTACTTC.

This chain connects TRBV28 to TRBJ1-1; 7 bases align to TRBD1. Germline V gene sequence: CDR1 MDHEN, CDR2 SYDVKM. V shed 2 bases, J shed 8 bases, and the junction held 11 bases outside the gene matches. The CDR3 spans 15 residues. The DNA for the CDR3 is TGTGCCAGCAGTTTAAACAGGGTCAGGGGGAGGGAAGCTTTCTTT. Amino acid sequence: CASSLNRVRGREAFF.

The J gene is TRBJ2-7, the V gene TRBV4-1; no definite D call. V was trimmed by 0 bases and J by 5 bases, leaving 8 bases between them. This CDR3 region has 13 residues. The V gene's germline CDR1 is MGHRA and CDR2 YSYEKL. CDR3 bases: TGCGCCAGCAGCCAAGATCCTGGCCACGAGCAGTACTTC. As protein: CASSQDPGHEQYF.

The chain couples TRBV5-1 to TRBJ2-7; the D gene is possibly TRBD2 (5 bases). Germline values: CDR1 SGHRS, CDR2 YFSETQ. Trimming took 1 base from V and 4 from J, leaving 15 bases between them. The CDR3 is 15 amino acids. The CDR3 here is CASSLNEGSMYEQYF. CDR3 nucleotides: TGCGCCAGCAGCTTGAATGAAGGGAGTATGTACGAGCAGTACTTC.

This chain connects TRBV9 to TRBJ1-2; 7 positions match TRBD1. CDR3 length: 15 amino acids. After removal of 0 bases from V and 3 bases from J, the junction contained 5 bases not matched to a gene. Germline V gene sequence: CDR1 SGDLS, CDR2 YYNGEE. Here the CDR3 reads CASSVARGQYYGYTF. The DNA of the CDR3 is TGTGCCAGCAGCGTAGCTCGGGGACAGTACTATGGCTACACCTTC.

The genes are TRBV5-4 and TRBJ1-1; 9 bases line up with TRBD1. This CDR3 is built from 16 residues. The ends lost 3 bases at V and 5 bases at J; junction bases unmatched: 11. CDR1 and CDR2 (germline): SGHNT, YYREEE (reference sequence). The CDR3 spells CASSSIPGTGWTEAFF. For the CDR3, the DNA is TGTGCCAGCAGCTCGATACCCGGGACAGGGTGGACTGAAGCTTTCTTT.

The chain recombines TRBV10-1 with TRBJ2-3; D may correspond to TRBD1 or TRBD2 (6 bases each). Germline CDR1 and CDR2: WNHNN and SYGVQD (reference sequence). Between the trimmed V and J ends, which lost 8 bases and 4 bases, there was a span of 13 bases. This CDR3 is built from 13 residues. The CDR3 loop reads CASGLPGADTQYF. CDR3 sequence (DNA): TGCGCCAGCGGACTACCAGGGGCAGATACGCAGTATTTT.

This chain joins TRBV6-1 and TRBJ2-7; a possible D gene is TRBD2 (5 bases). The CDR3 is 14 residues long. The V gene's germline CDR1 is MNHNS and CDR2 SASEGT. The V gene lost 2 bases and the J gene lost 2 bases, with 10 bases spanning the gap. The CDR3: CASSERRTAYEQYF. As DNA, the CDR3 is TGTGCCAGCAGTGAACGCAGGACTGCCTACGAGCAGTACTTC.

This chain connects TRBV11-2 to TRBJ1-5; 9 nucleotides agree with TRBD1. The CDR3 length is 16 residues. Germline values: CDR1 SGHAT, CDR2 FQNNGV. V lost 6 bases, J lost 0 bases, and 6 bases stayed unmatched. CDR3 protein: CASRGQGPYSNQPQHF. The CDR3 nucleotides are TGTGCCAGCAGGGGACAGGGACCTTATAGCAATCAGCCCCAGCATTTT.

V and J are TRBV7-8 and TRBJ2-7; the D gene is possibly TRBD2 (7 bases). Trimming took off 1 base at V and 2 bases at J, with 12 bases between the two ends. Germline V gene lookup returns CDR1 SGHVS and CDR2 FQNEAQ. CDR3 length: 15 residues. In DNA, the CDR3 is TGTGCCAGCAGCTTAGGGCGGGGGCTCCCCTACGAGCAGTACTTC. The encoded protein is CASSLGRGLPYEQYF.

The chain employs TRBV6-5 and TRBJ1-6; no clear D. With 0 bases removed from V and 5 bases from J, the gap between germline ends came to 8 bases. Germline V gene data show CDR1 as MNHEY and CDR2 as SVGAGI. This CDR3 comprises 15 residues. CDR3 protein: CASSYSNSDNSPLHF. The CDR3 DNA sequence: TGTGCCAGCAGTTACTCGAATAGTGATAATTCACCCCTCCACTTT.

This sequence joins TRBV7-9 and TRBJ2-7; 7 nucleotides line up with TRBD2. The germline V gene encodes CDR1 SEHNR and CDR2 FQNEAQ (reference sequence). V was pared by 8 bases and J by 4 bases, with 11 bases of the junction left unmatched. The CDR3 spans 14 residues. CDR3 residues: CASRPREGSYEQYF. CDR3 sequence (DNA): TGTGCCAGCCGCCCGAGGGAGGGGTCTTACGAGCAGTACTTC.

The CDR3 reads CALGIASYEQYF. Here the CDR3 DNA reads TGTGCCCTGGGGATAGCTTCCTACGAGCAGTACTTC. The gene calls are TRBV30 and TRBJ2-7; no firm D call. Germline-derived CDR1 and CDR2 are GTSNPN and SVGIG (reference sequence). The CDR3 spans 12 residues. Trimming cost V 8 bases and J 1 base, with 12 bases left between them.

In DNA, the CDR3 is TGTGCCAGCAGCCAATTACAGGGGCCCTATGGCTACACCTTC. It translates to CASSQLQGPYGYTF. The chain has TRBV3-1 (or the pseudogene TRBV3-2) and TRBJ1-2; TRBD1 matches at 7 bases. The CDR3 consists of 14 residues. Germline CDR1 LGHDT, CDR2 YNNKEL (reference sequence). The J segment lost 4 bases and the V segment lost 2 bases, leaving 4 bases of the junction unmatched.

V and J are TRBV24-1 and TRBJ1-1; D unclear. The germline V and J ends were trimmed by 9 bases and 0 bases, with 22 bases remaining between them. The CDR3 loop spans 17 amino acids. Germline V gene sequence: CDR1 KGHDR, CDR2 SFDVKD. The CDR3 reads CATPRPARSPMNTEAFF. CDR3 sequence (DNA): TGTGCCACCCCCCGGCCAGCGAGGAGCCCCATGAACACTGAAGCTTTCTTT.

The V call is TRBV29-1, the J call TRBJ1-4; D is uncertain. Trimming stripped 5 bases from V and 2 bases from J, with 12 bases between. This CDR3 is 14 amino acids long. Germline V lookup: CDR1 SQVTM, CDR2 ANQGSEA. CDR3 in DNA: TGCAGCGTTTCACCCTCCGGCACTAATGAAAAACTGTTTTTT. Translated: CSVSPSGTNEKLFF.

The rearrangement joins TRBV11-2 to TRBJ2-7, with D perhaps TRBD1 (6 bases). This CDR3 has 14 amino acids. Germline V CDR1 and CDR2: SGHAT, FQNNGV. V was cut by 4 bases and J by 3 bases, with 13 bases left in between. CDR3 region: CASSSLGQLYEQYF. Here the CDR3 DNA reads TGTGCCAGCAGCTCACTCGGACAGCTCTACGAGCAGTACTTC.

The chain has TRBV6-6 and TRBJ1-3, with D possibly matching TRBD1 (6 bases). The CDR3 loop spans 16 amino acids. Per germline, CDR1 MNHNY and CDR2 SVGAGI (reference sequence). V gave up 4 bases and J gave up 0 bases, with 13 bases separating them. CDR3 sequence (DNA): TGTGCCAGCAGTTTAAACAGGGCTAGCTCTGGAAACACCATATATTTT. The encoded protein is CASSLNRASSGNTIYF.

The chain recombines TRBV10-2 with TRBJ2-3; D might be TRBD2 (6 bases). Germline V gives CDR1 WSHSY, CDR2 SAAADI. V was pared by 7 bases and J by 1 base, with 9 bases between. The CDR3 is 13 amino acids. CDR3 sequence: CASMASGTDTQYF. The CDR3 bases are TGCGCCAGCATGGCTAGCGGCACAGATACGCAGTATTTT.

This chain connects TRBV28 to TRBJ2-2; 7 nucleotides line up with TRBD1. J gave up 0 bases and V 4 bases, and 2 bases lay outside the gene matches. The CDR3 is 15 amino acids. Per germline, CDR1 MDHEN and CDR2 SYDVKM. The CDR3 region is CASSSGTANTGELFF. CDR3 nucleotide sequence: TGTGCCAGCAGTTCCGGGACAGCGAACACCGGGGAGCTGTTTTTT.